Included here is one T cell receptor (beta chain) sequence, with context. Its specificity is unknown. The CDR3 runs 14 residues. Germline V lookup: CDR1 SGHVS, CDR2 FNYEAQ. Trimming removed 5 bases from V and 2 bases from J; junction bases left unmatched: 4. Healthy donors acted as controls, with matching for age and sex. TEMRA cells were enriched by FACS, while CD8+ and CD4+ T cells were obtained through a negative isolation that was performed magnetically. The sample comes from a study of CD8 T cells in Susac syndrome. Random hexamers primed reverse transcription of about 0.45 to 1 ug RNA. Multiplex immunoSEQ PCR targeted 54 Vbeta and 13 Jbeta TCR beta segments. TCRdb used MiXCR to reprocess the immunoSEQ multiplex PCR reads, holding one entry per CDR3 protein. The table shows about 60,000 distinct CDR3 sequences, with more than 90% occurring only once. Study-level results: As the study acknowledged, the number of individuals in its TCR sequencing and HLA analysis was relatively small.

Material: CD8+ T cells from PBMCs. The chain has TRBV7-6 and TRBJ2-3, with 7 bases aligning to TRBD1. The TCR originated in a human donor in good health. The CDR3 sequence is CASSPGTDTDTQYF. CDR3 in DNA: TGTGCCAGCAGCCCCGGGACAGACACAGATACGCAGTATTTT.